Sequencing of this T cell receptor beta chain was carried out in a study of blood T cell repertoires in COVID-19. About the study: Samples of COVID-19 (acute and convalescent) were obtained from the United States, Italy and Spain.

CDR1 and CDR2 (germline): MNHEY, SVGAGI. The CDR3 covers 15 residues. V shed 0 bases, J shed 3 bases, and the junction held 4 bases outside the gene matches. In the source study's methods: By means of reference gene primer amplification, nucleated cell counts were estimated. This table comes from immunoSEQ multiplex PCR, and its TCRdb copy is limited to in-frame clones, with some not included. Clone size and V and J calls were adopted from that table, with D and trimming inferred from the DNA. The data hold more than 95,000 clones, with around four fifths observed a single time. The specimen was peripheral blood. This sequence was found in a man older than 75 with active or convalescent COVID-19. The V and J genes are TRBV6-5 and TRBJ2-7, with 8 positions matching TRBD1. CDR3 coding DNA: TGTGCCAGCAGTTACTCCGGACAGGGAGGCTACGAGCAGTACTTC. Translated, it gives CASSYSGQGGYEQYF.